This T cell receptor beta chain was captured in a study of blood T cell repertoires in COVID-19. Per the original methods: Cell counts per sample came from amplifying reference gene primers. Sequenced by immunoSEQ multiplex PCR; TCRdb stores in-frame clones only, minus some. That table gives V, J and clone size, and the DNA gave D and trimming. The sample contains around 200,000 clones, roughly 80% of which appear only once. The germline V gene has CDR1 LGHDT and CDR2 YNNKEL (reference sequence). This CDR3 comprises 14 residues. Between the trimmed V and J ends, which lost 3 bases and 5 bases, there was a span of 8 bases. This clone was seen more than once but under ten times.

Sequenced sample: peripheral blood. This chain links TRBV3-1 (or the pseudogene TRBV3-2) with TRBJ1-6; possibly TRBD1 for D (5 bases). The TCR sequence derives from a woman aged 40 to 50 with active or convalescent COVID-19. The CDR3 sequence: CASSQTANNSPLHF. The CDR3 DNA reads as TGTGCCAGCAGCCAGACAGCCAATAATTCACCCCTCCACTTT.